One sample yielded the 13 T cell receptor beta chains listed below, sequenced in a study of beta chain features in type 1 diabetes. What was sequenced were expressed TCRB transcripts, since all of the isolated RNA had been reverse transcribed. The assay was immunoSEQ multiplex PCR, and TCRdb's table has in-frame clones only and misses some. Of about 930,000 clones in the sample, roughly 17% are singletons; the top ten hold about 0.02%. Sequenced: naive CD4+ T cells from blood. All receptors come from a woman aged 18-29 years in good health.

This rearrangement joins TRBV28 to TRBJ2-2, with 7 bases lining up with TRBD2. This CDR3 spans 15 amino acids. J lost 2 bases, V lost 3 bases, and 3 bases had no gene match. The germline V gene has CDR1 MDHEN and CDR2 SYDVKM. The CDR3 sequence: CASSLGGANTGELFF. CDR3 DNA: TGTGCCAGCAGTTTGGGAGGGGCCAACACCGGGGAGCTGTTTTTT.

This sequence joins TRBV5-1 and TRBJ1-5; D is undetermined. Germline CDR1 is SGHRS and CDR2 is YFSETQ. Trimming removed 4 bases at V and 0 bases at J, with 11 bases between. The CDR3 extends over 15 amino acids. CDR3 nucleotide sequence: TGCGCCAGCAGCATGACCCCTTATAGCAATCAGCCCCAGCATTTT. As protein: CASSMTPYSNQPQHF.

J is TRBJ1-3 and V is TRBV7-9; perhaps TRBD1 as D (5 bases). V lost 6 bases and J 4 bases, leaving 16 bases between the germline ends. The CDR3 has 15 amino acids. Germline lookup yields CDR1 SEHNR and CDR2 FQNEAQ (reference sequence). CDR3 residues: CASRLGRVSGNTIYF. DNA of the CDR3: TGTGCCAGCAGACTCGGCAGGGTTTCGGGAAACACCATATATTTT.

This chain links TRBV10-3 with TRBJ2-2, with TRBD1 identical over 8 bases. Germline trimming cut 11 bases from V and 4 bases from J; bases unmatched to any gene: 12. The CDR3 sequence is 15 residues long. Per the germline V gene, CDR1 is ENHRY and CDR2 is SYGVKD. DNA of the CDR3: TGTGCCGCCGGACCCGCTACAGGGGGCACCGGGGAGCTGTTTTTT. This codes for CAAGPATGGTGELFF.

In this sample, this clone turned up a few times. The chain links TRBV9 to TRBJ2-7, with D tentatively TRBD2 (6 bases). The germline V gene encodes CDR1 SGDLS and CDR2 YYNGEE. The CDR3 has 14 amino acids. The V end lost 4 bases, the J end lost 6 bases, and 17 bases lay between the germline ends. CDR3 sequence: CASSSRGSPLEQYF. In DNA form, the CDR3 reads TGTGCCAGCAGCAGTCGGGGGAGCCCACTCGAGCAGTACTTC.

The V gene is TRBV2, the J gene TRBJ2-5, with D possibly being TRBD2 (6 bases). Germline values: CDR1 SNHLY, CDR2 FYNNEI. The CDR3 runs 13 residues. The germline V and J ends were trimmed by 6 bases and 5 bases, with 13 bases remaining between them. CDR3 nucleotide sequence: TGTGCCAGCAGGCGGGGTTCGGCCGAGACCCAGTACTTC. Its protein is CASRRGSAETQYF.

The chain links TRBV9 to TRBJ2-7; 12 nucleotides line up with TRBD1. Trimming took 5 bases from V and 5 from J; bases not matched to a gene: 5. There are 14 residues in the CDR3. Per the germline V gene, CDR1 is SGDLS and CDR2 is YYNGEE. CDR3 in DNA: TGTGCCAGCAGTCCGGGACAGGGGGCCCACGAGCAGTACTTC. Residues: CASSPGQGAHEQYF.

The V gene is TRBV6-5, the J gene TRBJ1-1, with TRBD1 as a possible D gene (6 bases). The CDR3 length is 12 residues. Trimming took 5 bases from V and 7 from J, leaving 11 bases between them. CDR1 is MNHEY, CDR2 SVGAGI, per germline. CDR3 protein: CASSTGYGEAFF. CDR3 in DNA: TGTGCCAGCAGTACAGGGTACGGTGAAGCTTTCTTT.

The V call is TRBV7-2, the J call TRBJ1-5, with unresolved D. Germline V gene lookup returns CDR1 SGHTA and CDR2 FQGNSA. Trimming cost V 2 bases and J 4 bases, with 6 bases left between them. The CDR3 has 13 residues. The CDR3: CASSLSFNQPQHF. The CDR3, as DNA: TGTGCCAGCAGCTTATCCTTTAATCAGCCCCAGCATTTT.

About this clone itself: Distinct nucleotide sequences in the sample also encode this CDR3. The chain has TRBV5-6 and TRBJ1-1, with unresolved D. The germline V gene encodes CDR1 SGHDT and CDR2 YYEEEE. The CDR3 loop spans 11 amino acids. V was trimmed by 0 bases and J by 8 bases, leaving 5 bases between them. The DNA of the CDR3 is TGTGCCAGCAGCTTGGTGGCCGAAGCTTTCTTT. This translates into CASSLVAEAFF.

This clone was seen more than once but under ten times. The CDR3 loop is CASSLGLASSTDTQYF. CDR3 sequence (DNA): TGTGCCAGCAGCCTCGGACTGGCGTCTAGCACAGATACGCAGTATTTT. The rearrangement joins TRBV27 to TRBJ2-3; TRBD2 might be the D (5 bases). Trimming pared 6 bases from V and 0 bases from J, leaving 16 bases between. CDR1 is MNHEY, CDR2 SMNVEV, per germline (reference sequence). CDR3 size: 16 residues.

The J gene is TRBJ2-7, the V gene TRBV7-9; D possibly corresponds to TRBD1 (7 bases). From germline, CDR1 is SEHNR and CDR2 FQNEAQ (reference sequence). The length of the CDR3 is 12 residues. V gave up 3 bases and J gave up 6 bases, with 9 bases separating them. The CDR3 coding sequence is TGTGCCAGCAGCTTGGAGGGGGCCGAGCAGTACTTC. It translates to CASSLEGAEQYF.

This clone was seen only a few times. The chain recombines TRBV4-3 with TRBJ2-7; 13 positions match TRBD2. Germline V gene lookup returns CDR1 LGHNA and CDR2 YSLEER. This CDR3 spans 20 amino acids. V lost 3 bases to trimming and J lost 4 bases; unmatched junction nucleotides: 18. The CDR3 loop is CASSHHRTSGRGGPFYEQYF. The CDR3 bases are TGCGCCAGCAGCCACCATCGGACTAGCGGGAGAGGAGGGCCATTTTACGAGCAGTACTTC.